This T cell receptor beta chain comes out of a study of blood T cell repertoires in COVID-19. TCRdb keeps only in-frame clones here, not all; method: immunoSEQ multiplex PCR. Of about 160,000 clones detected, around 74% appear once; the ten largest clones hold 2.5% to 3.5%. Per germline, CDR1 ENHRY and CDR2 SYGVKD. The CDR3 has 16 residues. V lost 6 bases and J lost 5; bases outside the gene matches: 8. Source material: peripheral blood. The source is a man between 65 and 80 years old with acute or convalescent COVID-19. The rearrangement uses TRBV10-3 and TRBJ2-1; TRBD2 matches at 12 bases. Here the CDR3 reads CAIRPTLAGGHNEQFF. In DNA form, the CDR3 reads TGTGCCATCAGACCCACACTAGCGGGAGGCCACAATGAGCAGTTCTTC.